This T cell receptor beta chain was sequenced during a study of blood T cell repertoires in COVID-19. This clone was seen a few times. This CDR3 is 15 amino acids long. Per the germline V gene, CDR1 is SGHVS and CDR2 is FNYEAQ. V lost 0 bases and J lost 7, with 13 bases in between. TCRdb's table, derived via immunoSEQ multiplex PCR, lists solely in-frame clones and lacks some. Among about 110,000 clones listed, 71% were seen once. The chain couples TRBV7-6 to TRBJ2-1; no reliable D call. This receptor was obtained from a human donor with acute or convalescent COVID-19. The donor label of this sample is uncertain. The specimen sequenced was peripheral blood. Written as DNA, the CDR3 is TGTGCCAGCAGCTTAGCGCCCGGTCGGTATAATGAGCAGTTCTTC. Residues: CASSLAPGRYNEQFF.